Listed here are 8 T cell receptor beta chains from one sample, sequenced in a study of T cell repertoires in cytomegalovirus infection. The antigens of these receptors remain unknown. TCRdb passed the reads through MiXCR, listing each CDR3 protein once. In the table there are 640,000 or so distinct CDR3 sequences, about 33% of which are singletons. The specimen comprised cultured PBMCs, sampled from culture after CMV antigen stimulation. The origin of the receptors is a human donor in good health (CMV status not recorded). Some clones in this sample may be carry-over from other donors' samples.

In this sample, this clonotype turned up a few times. This rearrangement joins TRBV5-1 to TRBJ1-5; 8 bases agree with TRBD1. The germline V gene has CDR1 SGHRS and CDR2 YFSETQ. CDR3 length: 15 residues. The trim removed 1 base at V and 2 bases at J, leaving 2 bases unmatched. CDR3 loop: CASSLLGQGNQPQHF. The CDR3 bases are TGCGCCAGCAGCTTGCTGGGACAGGGCAATCAGCCCCAGCATTTT.

The chain joins TRBV5-4 to TRBJ2-3, with 8 positions matching TRBD2. Germline lookup yields CDR1 SGHNT and CDR2 YYREEE (reference sequence). V trimming: 4 bases; J trimming: 5 bases; junction bases outside the gene matches: 6. The CDR3 is 14 residues long. The CDR3 is CASSPLAGIDTQYF. For the CDR3, the DNA is TGTGCCAGCAGCCCCCTAGCGGGTATAGATACGCAGTATTTT.

This chain connects TRBV20-1 to TRBJ1-5; a weak D match, TRBD1 (5 bases). This CDR3 contains 14 residues. From germline, CDR1 is DFQATT and CDR2 SNEGSKA (reference sequence). V shed 3 bases and J shed 1 base, with 10 bases lying between them. CDR3 nucleotide sequence: TGCAGTGCTAGCCCGGGGGGGAGCAATCAGCCCCAGCATTTT. As protein: CSASPGGSNQPQHF.

The chain joins TRBV15 to TRBJ2-1; D possibly uses TRBD1 or TRBD2 (5 bases each). The CDR3 has 14 amino acids. Germline V lookup: CDR1 LNHNV, CDR2 YYDKDF (reference sequence). Trimming left V 9 bases short and J 5 bases short, with 17 bases between. The chain's CDR3 is CATTRDLDHNEQFF. The CDR3 DNA reads as TGTGCCACGACCCGGGACCTAGACCACAATGAGCAGTTCTTC. Together with reference TRBV15 and TRBJ2-1, the CDR3 gives the full variable domain: DAMVIQNPRYQVTQFGKPVTLSCSQTLNHNVMYWYQQKSSQAPKLLFHYYDKDFNNEADTPDNFQSRRPNTSFCFLDIRSPGLGDTAMYLCATTRDLDHNEQFFGPGTRLTVL.

This clonotype was seen more than once but under ten times. This chain links TRBV4-1 with TRBJ1-1; D gene uncertain. CDR1 and CDR2 from the germline V gene are MGHRA and YSYEKL. The CDR3 loop spans 14 amino acids. V was pared by 0 bases and J by 0 bases, with 5 bases between. The CDR3 loop reads CASSQEFLNTEAFF. Here the CDR3 DNA reads TGCGCCAGCAGCCAAGAATTCCTGAACACTGAAGCTTTCTTT.

The chain joins TRBV5-1 to TRBJ2-1; no firm D call. The CDR3 consists of 13 residues. Germline loops: CDR1 SGHRS, CDR2 YFSETQ. V was shortened by 1 base and J by 7 bases, with 9 bases between the two germline ends. In DNA form, the CDR3 reads TGCGCCAGCAGCTTGTATCGGTCAAATGAGCAGTTCTTC. This codes for CASSLYRSNEQFF.

This clonotype occurred a few times. The V call is TRBV7-6, the J call TRBJ2-5; TRBD1 or TRBD2 may be the D gene (6 bases each). This CDR3 region has 16 residues. Deletions cut 2 bases from V and 5 bases from J, with 18 bases between. Germline V CDR1 and CDR2: SGHVS, FNYEAQ. DNA for the CDR3: TGTGCCAGCAGCTTAAACCTACGGGGGCGCGGGGAGACCCAGTACTTC. Protein: CASSLNLRGRGETQYF. The whole variable domain, remainder taken from reference TRBV7-6 and TRBJ2-5, is GAGVSQSPRYKVTKRGQDVALRCDPISGHVSLYWYRQALGQGPEFLTYFNYEAQQDKSGLPNDRFSAERPEGSISTLTIQRTEQRDSAMYRCASSLNLRGRGETQYFGPGTRLLVL.

This clonotype was seen a few times. V is TRBV7-6 and J is TRBJ2-1, with D possibly matching TRBD1 (8 bases). The V end was cut by 2 bases, the J end by 7 bases, with 12 bases between. CDR1 is SGHVS and CDR2 is FNYEAQ in the germline V gene. This CDR3 is 14 amino acids long. The CDR3 loop reads CASSLLQGGNEQFF. CDR3 in DNA: TGTGCCAGCAGCTTATTACAGGGGGGGAATGAGCAGTTCTTC.